The rows below give T cell receptor beta chains drawn from one sample of a study of cytomegalovirus exposure and HLA in healthy donors. Data came from immunoSEQ multiplex PCR; TCRdb stores just in-frame clones and leaves some out. The sample carries hundreds of thousands of clones, roughly 80% recorded once. The source material was PBMCs. These receptors were collected from a man aged 25 to 40 in good health and CMV-seronegative. Each CDR3 is given with its conserved first and last residue. D genes are given only for firm matches. Size is omitted from some rows. Given values are once, few, many or a class for expanded clones.

clone size	D gene	V gene	J gene	CDR3 DNA	CDR3 protein
.	TRBD1	TRBV29-1	TRBJ1-2	TGCAGCGTTGGGGACAGGGTGGATGGCTACACCTTC	CSVGDRVDGYTF
.	.	TRBV15	TRBJ2-3	TGTGCCACCAGCAGAGGAGGAGGGTCAGATACGCAGTATTTT	CATSRGGGSDTQYF
.	TRBD1	TRBV4-1	TRBJ2-7	TGCGCCAGCAGCCAGGGACAGGCCTACGAGCAGTACTTC	CASSQGQAYEQYF
.	TRBD2	TRBV7-6	TRBJ2-3	TGTGCCAGCGGCGGAGCGGGGCTAGCGGATACGCAGTATTTT	CASGGAGLADTQYF
once	.	TRBV7-3	TRBJ2-3	TGTGCCAGCAGCTTACCCGGCACAGATACGCAGTATTTT	CASSLPGTDTQYF
.	.	TRBV7-3	TRBJ2-7	TGTGCCAGCAGCTTAGCAGGGAAAGGTTACGAGCAGTACTTC	CASSLAGKGYEQYF
.	.	TRBV7-9	TRBJ1-2	TGTGCCAGCAGCCCCCCGACAAGCTATGGCTACACCTTC	CASSPPTSYGYTF
.	.	TRBV4-2	TRBJ2-7	TGTGCCAGCAGCCAAGAAAGGACACCGAACTACGAGCAGTACTTC	CASSQERTPNYEQYF
.	TRBD1	TRBV13	TRBJ1-1	TGTGCCAGCAGCTTACGTCGGGACAGGGTCCGTTTCGGGGCTTTCTTT	CASSLRRDRVRFGAFF
.	TRBD1	TRBV7-9	TRBJ2-6	TGTGCCAGCAGCGTTGGCTCTACCGACAGGGGCCGGGCCAGCGTCCTGACTTTC	CASSVGSTDRGRASVLTF
.	TRBD2	TRBV5-1	TRBJ2-5	TGCGCCAGCAGCTTGTTCACCCCGAATAGCGGGGGGCAAGAGACCCAGTACTTC	CASSLFTPNSGGQETQYF
.	TRBD2	TRBV7-8	TRBJ2-1	TGTGCCAGCAGCGTCAACGGGGGGGCTTACAATGAGCAGTTCTTC	CASSVNGGAYNEQFF
few	.	TRBV11-2	TRBJ2-7	TGTGCCAGCAGCGCCGGGGGCGAGCAGTACTTC	CASSAGGEQYF
once	TRBD1	TRBV7-8	TRBJ1-5	TGTGCCAGCAGCTTAACAGGGGACCTCAATCAGCCCCAGCATTTT	CASSLTGDLNQPQHF
.	TRBD1	TRBV27	TRBJ2-3	TGTGCCAGCACCCAATGGGGACAGGGAAACACAGATACGCAGTATTTT	CASTQWGQGNTDTQYF
.	.	TRBV27	TRBJ2-5	TGTGCCAGCAGTTTCCTCGGGGGGCTCCAAGAGACCCAGTACTTC	CASSFLGGLQETQYF
.	TRBD2	TRBV7-9	TRBJ2-2	TGTGCCAGCAGCCCCTTAGCGGGGAGAGCCGGGGAGCTGTTTTTT	CASSPLAGRAGELFF
few	TRBD1	TRBV4-3	TRBJ2-2	TGCGCCAGCAGAAGATCGGACAGGGGGCAAACCGGGGAGCTGTTTTTT	CASRRSDRGQTGELFF
once	TRBD2	TRBV11-2	TRBJ2-1	TGTGCCAGCAGCCCCCCTCTAGCGGGAGCCCGCAATGAGCAGTTCTTC	CASSPPLAGARNEQFF
few	.	TRBV4-2	TRBJ1-1	TGTGCCAGCAGCAGCCCGAGCGAGAACACTGAAGCTTTCTTT	CASSSPSENTEAFF
.	.	TRBV2	TRBJ1-4	TGTGCCAGCAGAGTCGACGGCGACTCTAATGAAAAACTGTTTTTT	CASRVDGDSNEKLFF
once	TRBD1	TRBV6-6	TRBJ1-1	TGTGCCAGCAGTTACGGACAGGAAAGGGCTGAAGCTTTCTTT	CASSYGQERAEAFF
.	.	TRBV28	TRBJ2-7	TGTGCCAGCAGAAGGACAGTCTACGAGCAGTACTTC	CASRRTVYEQYF
.	TRBD1	TRBV10-1	TRBJ2-3	TGCGCCAGCAGTGATTATCCCGAGACAGGGATAGATACGCAGTATTTT	CASSDYPETGIDTQYF
.	.	TRBV10-3	TRBJ2-7	TGTGCCATCAGTGAGGTAGGGCGTAGGGGCTCCTACGAGCAGTACTTC	CAISEVGRRGSYEQYF
.	.	TRBV6-4	TRBJ1-1	TGTGCCAGCCCTACCGACAGGAACACTGAAGCTTTCTTT	CASPTDRNTEAFF
once	TRBD1	TRBV15	TRBJ2-3	TGTGCCACCAGCAGAGATGGCAGGGGGCCGGTTGGCACAGATACGCAGTATTTT	CATSRDGRGPVGTDTQYF
.	TRBD2	TRBV4-1	TRBJ2-1	TGCGCCAGCAGCCAAGTGACTAGCGTTACTGAGCAGTTCTTC	CASSQVTSVTEQFF
.	.	TRBV7-9	TRBJ2-5	TGTGCCAGCAGCTGGACAGCTCAAGAGACCCAGTACTTC	CASSWTAQETQYF
.	.	TRBV28	TRBJ1-2	TGTGCCAGCAGTCATACAGAGACGGATGATAACTATGGCTACACCTTC	CASSHTETDDNYGYTF
.	.	TRBV5-1	TRBJ2-1	TGCGCCAGCAGCTTGCGGAGTGGGGGGATCTACAATGAGCAGTTCTTC	CASSLRSGGIYNEQFF
.	.	TRBV27	TRBJ2-7	TGTGCCAGCAGACAAGGGGGTAAAAGCTCCTACGAGCAGTACTTC	CASRQGGKSSYEQYF
.	TRBD1	TRBV28	TRBJ1-1	TGTGCCAGCAGTCCGAGACAGGGGGGGAACACTGAAGCTTTCTTT	CASSPRQGGNTEAFF
once	TRBD1	TRBV5-8	TRBJ2-7	TGTGCCAGCAGCCTGGGACAGTTCTTCAACGAGCAGTACTTC	CASSLGQFFNEQYF
.	.	TRBV13	TRBJ1-2	TGTGCCAGCAGCTTAGGCCGTCCTTATGGCTACACCTTC	CASSLGRPYGYTF
.	.	TRBV19	TRBJ1-2	TGTGCCAGTAGTATCCAGTTCCGTGGCTACACCTTC	CASSIQFRGYTF
.	TRBD1	TRBV10-3	TRBJ2-7	TGTGCCATCAGTGAGACTCGGGGACAGGGGATACACGAGCAGTACTTC	CAISETRGQGIHEQYF
.	TRBD1	TRBV11-3	TRBJ2-7	TGTGCCAGCAGCTTAAGTCAGACAGGGCTAAACGAGCAGTACTTC	CASSLSQTGLNEQYF
.	TRBD1	TRBV18	TRBJ1-5	TGTGCCAGCTCACCCGGGACAGGGGGCAGGGATCAGCCCCAGCATTTT	CASSPGTGGRDQPQHF
.	.	TRBV6-1	TRBJ1-2	TGTGCCTCCGAAGGAGGGATTTTGGTTCAGGGCTACACCTTC	CASEGGILVQGYTF
.	.	TRBV4-3	TRBJ1-2	TGCGCCAGCAGCCCCGCCCGGACAGCTAACTATGGCTACACCTTC	CASSPARTANYGYTF
.	.	TRBV5-1	TRBJ2-2	TGCGCCAGCAGCTTCCCCGGGAGAGGTCCTAACACCGGGGAGCTGTTTTTT	CASSFPGRGPNTGELFF
.	.	TRBV28	TRBJ1-2	TGTGCCAGCAGTTTCAAGACAGGAGTCTATGGCTACACCTTC	CASSFKTGVYGYTF
.	.	TRBV2	TRBJ2-7	TGTGCGAGCCAGGCAGCCCCATCCTACGAGCAGTACTTC	CASQAAPSYEQYF
.	.	TRBV4-2	TRBJ2-3	TGTGCCAGCAGCCAAGTGGCGGGGCGTCTTGCAGATACGCAGTATTTT	CASSQVAGRLADTQYF